The present TCR beta chain was sequenced within a study of T cells in Graves' hyperthyroidism and ophthalmopathy. Study-level points and caveats: Researchers found most expanded thyroid clonotypes above 0.001 in blood as well.

Amplification targeted TCR beta CDR3 regions from RNA transcripts. The HTBI primer set was used in a first-round RT-PCR of the TCR CDR3. MiXCR, run by TCRdb on the multiplex PCR reads, gives a single entry per CDR3 protein. The table has about half a million distinct CDR3 sequences, roughly 21% seen once; the top ten hold about half. The V gene end was trimmed by 4 bases and the J gene end by 2 bases; junction bases not matched to a gene: 8. The CDR3 covers 16 residues. Germline V lookup: CDR1 MNHEY, CDR2 SMNVEV (reference sequence). Note on this clonotype: What it binds is unknown.

This chain joins TRBV27 and TRBJ2-3; 8 nucleotides line up with TRBD2. Sequenced: blood. This receptor was identified in a man between 40 and 49 years old with Graves' ophthalmopathy. For the CDR3, the DNA is TGTGCCAGCAGTTCTCGTAGTAGCGGGACCACAGATACGCAGTATTTT. Protein sequence: CASSSRSSGTTDTQYF.